This T cell receptor (beta chain) was found in a study of early T cells in non-severe SARS-CoV-2 infection. This clonotype has at least ten counts. Per the germline V gene, CDR1 is SGHDN and CDR2 is FVKESK. V was pared by 2 bases and J by 7 bases, with 4 bases of the junction left unmatched. The CDR3 consists of 15 residues. TCRdb re-called the 5' RACE reads through MiXCR, storing one row per CDR3 protein. The data hold approximately 70,000 distinct CDR3 sequences, with under 15% observed a single time. Specimen: whole blood. The chain recombines TRBV14 with TRBJ1-6; 8 nucleotides match TRBD1. The receptor comes from an adult who was a healthcare worker with PCR-confirmed SARS-CoV-2 infection or an uninfected control (not recorded which). CDR3 coding DNA: TGTGCCAGCAGCCAAAACAGGGGGAAAAATTCACCCCTCCACTTT. Protein: CASSQNRGKNSPLHF.